This entry concerns a single TCR beta chain. Its target is not known. This sample is part of a study of response to subunit inactivated influenza vaccine. Findings and limits, study-wide: Authors suggested each seasonal influenza vaccination recruits few new T cells.

Using its own MiXCR run on the RT-PCR reads, TCRdb lists one record per CDR3 protein. The sample lists 600,000 to 850,000 distinct CDR3 sequences; 14% were seen once. This TCR derives from a man over 45 who received an inactivated influenza vaccine. The specimen comprised PBMCs from blood, sampled 14 to 15 days before vaccination.

CDR3 sequence reads: CARVRDRGEVDTEAFF. CDR3 bases: TGTGCCAGAGTTAGGGACAGGGGGGAGGTGGACACTGAAGCTTTCTTT. V gene TRBV14 combines with J gene TRBJ1-1, with 11 bases fitting TRBD1. Germline loops: CDR1 SGHDN, CDR2 FVKESK. The V segment lost 9 bases and the J segment 3 bases; nucleotides outside the gene matches: 12. The CDR3 has 16 amino acids.